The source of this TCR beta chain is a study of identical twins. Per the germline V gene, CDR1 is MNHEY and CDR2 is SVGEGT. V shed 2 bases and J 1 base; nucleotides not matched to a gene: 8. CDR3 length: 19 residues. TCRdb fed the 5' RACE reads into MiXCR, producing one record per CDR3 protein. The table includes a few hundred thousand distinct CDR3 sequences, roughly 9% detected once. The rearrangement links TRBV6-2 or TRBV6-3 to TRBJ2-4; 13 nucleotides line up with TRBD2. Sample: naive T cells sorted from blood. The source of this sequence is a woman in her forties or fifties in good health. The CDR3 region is CASSYERTSGSWAKNIQYF. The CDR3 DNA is TGTGCCAGCAGTTACGAGCGGACTAGCGGGAGTTGGGCCAAAAACATTCAGTACTTC.